This TCR beta chain stems from a study of CD8 T cells in Susac syndrome. Study-level results: As the study acknowledged, the number of individuals who were part of its TCR sequencing and HLA analysis was relatively small.

RNA totalling about 0.45 to 1 ug underwent reverse transcription with random hexamers. A multiplex approach, immunoSEQ multiplex PCR, amplified TCR beta CDR3 across 54 Vbeta and 13 Jbeta. TCRdb re-derived calls from the immunoSEQ multiplex PCR reads in MiXCR, one entry per CDR3 protein. The repertoire holds some 300,000 distinct CDR3 sequences, with 70% to 90% as singletons. The V and J ends lost 7 bases and 8 bases respectively, with 17 bases between them. The CDR3 runs to 14 residues. Germline CDR1 SNHLY, CDR2 FYNNEI. TEMRA cells were enriched by FACS, while CD8+ and CD4+ T cells were obtained through a negative isolation that was performed magnetically. This clonotype was seen just once. The antigen is undetermined.

This TCR was sampled from a human donor with multiple sclerosis. The J gene is TRBJ1-4, the V gene TRBV2; D gene ambiguous. Sequencing used CD8+ T cells from PBMCs. The chain's CDR3 is CASTAVPTKEKLFF. CDR3 bases: TGTGCCAGCACCGCAGTCCCCACGAAAGAAAAACTGTTTTTT. Using reference TRBV2 and TRBJ1-4 for the parts outside the CDR3, the full variable domain is EPEVTQTPSHQVTQMGQEVILRCVPISNHLYFYWYRQILGQKVEFLVSFYNNEISEKSEIFDDQFSVERPDGSNFTLKIRSTKLEDSAMYFCASTAVPTKEKLFFGSGTQLSVL.